This is a list of T cell receptor beta chains from one sample in a study of blood T cell repertoires in COVID-19. Method: immunoSEQ multiplex PCR; TCRdb's copy keeps in-frame clones and lacks some. The sample has fewer than 400,000 clones, around four fifths seen once. The sequencing sample was made of peripheral blood. These receptors all stem from a man aged 25 to 45 with active or convalescent COVID-19. Each CDR3 is given with its conserved first and last residue. Fields, in order: J gene, V gene, D gene, clone size, CDR3 protein, CDR3 DNA. The D gene is left open where the match is weak. Not every row has a clone size; where given, it reads once, few, many or a size class.

TRBJ2-1	TRBV7-2	-	-	CASSSRGRGNNEQFF	TGTGCCAGCAGCTCTAGGGGCAGGGGAAATAATGAGCAGTTCTTC
TRBJ1-6	TRBV5-1	-	-	CASSLVAGGNSPLHF	TGCGCCAGCAGCTTGGTCGCAGGAGGTAATTCACCCCTCCACTTT
TRBJ1-1	TRBV4-3	-	-	CASSPSEGVTAFF	TGCGCCAGCAGCCCTTCGGAGGGTGTGACAGCTTTCTTT
TRBJ1-3	TRBV18	-	-	CASSPSAGNTIYF	TGTGCCAGCTCACCATCCGCTGGAAACACCATATATTTT
TRBJ2-1	TRBV7-2	-	-	CASRLPSSYNEQFF	TGTGCCAGCAGACTTCCCTCCTCTTACAATGAGCAGTTCTTC
TRBJ2-3	TRBV21-1	-	-	CASRPDRMSDTQYF	TGTGCCAGCCGACCGGACAGGATGTCAGATACGCAGTATTTT
TRBJ1-4	TRBV25-1	TRBD1	-	CASRDRVVEEKLFF	TGTGCCAGCAGGGACAGGGTGGTAGAAGAAAAACTGTTTTTT
TRBJ2-1	TRBV9	-	-	CASSVVAAAYNEQFF	TGTGCCAGCAGCGTAGTAGCGGCGGCCTACAATGAGCAGTTCTTC
TRBJ2-1	TRBV11-1	-	few	CASSPLGFNEQFF	TGTGCCAGCAGCCCTCTCGGGTTCAATGAGCAGTTCTTC
TRBJ2-2	TRBV5-4	TRBD1	-	CASSLDPTGERTGELFF	TGTGCCAGCAGCTTGGACCCGACAGGGGAAAGGACCGGGGAGCTGTTTTTT
TRBJ1-2	TRBV11-3	-	-	CASSLLGGRNGYTF	TGTGCCAGCAGCTTATTGGGAGGGCGGAATGGCTACACCTTC
TRBJ2-7	TRBV4-1	TRBD2	-	CASSQASGTYEQYF	TGCGCCAGCAGCCAAGCTAGCGGGACGTACGAGCAGTACTTC